Listed below are T cell receptor beta chains from one sample, sequenced in a study of T cell responses to AZD1222 COVID-19 vaccine. The method was immunoSEQ multiplex PCR; TCRdb's version includes in-frame clones alone and lacks a portion of them. The table records fewer than 300,000 clones, over 85% of them present only once. The specimen comprised peripheral blood, sampled on day 0 of AZD1222 vaccination. These receptor sequences come from an adult in good health. Each CDR3 is given with its conserved first and last residue. D genes are given only for firm matches. Clone size is stated in some rows and not others, as once, few, many or a class when expanded.

v_call,j_call,d_call,clone_size,cdr3_nt,cdr3_aa
TRBV5-4,TRBJ1-1,NA,NA,TGTGCCAGCACCACTCCGGGGGCGCGGACTGAAGCTTTCTTT,CASTTPGARTEAFF
TRBV7-9,TRBJ1-3,NA,NA,TGTGCCAGCAGCAACTTACAGGGAAACACCATATATTTT,CASSNLQGNTIYF
TRBV2,TRBJ2-7,NA,NA,TGTGCCAGCAGTGACCTCGGGGCGGGGACCGCCTACGAGCAGTACTTC,CASSDLGAGTAYEQYF
TRBV2,TRBJ2-5,NA,NA,TGTGCCAGCAGAATGGGTCCTGGGGCCCAGTACTTC,CASRMGPGAQYF
TRBV6-2/TRBV6-3,TRBJ2-7,NA,NA,TGTGCCAGCAGTTACTCGATCGACAGTAACTCCTACGAGCAGTACTTC,CASSYSIDSNSYEQYF
TRBV5-6,TRBJ1-1,NA,NA,TGTGCCTCAGAGGGGATCACTGAAGCTTTCTTT,CASEGITEAFF
TRBV5-1,TRBJ2-7,NA,NA,TGCGCCAGCAGCCCCGGGCAGGGGACGGGCGAGCAGTACTTC,CASSPGQGTGEQYF
TRBV13,TRBJ2-7,NA,NA,TGTGCCAGCAGCTCCCAGAATAAGGAGCAGTACTTC,CASSSQNKEQYF
TRBV7-9,TRBJ2-7,NA,NA,TGTGCCAGCAGCTTAGGCACAAAAGCAGACGAGCAGTACTTC,CASSLGTKADEQYF
TRBV5-6,TRBJ1-2,NA,NA,TGTGCCAGCAACCCCCGGGACCCTCGGGACTACACCTTC,CASNPRDPRDYTF
TRBV7-9,TRBJ2-7,TRBD2,NA,TGTGCCAGCAGCTATGGACTAGCGGGAGGCTCCTACGAGCAGTACTTC,CASSYGLAGGSYEQYF
TRBV11-2,TRBJ2-3,TRBD2,once,TGTGCCAGCCAAGAGGGACTAGCGGGGGCCTATATAACAGATACGCAGTATTTT,CASQEGLAGAYITDTQYF
TRBV10-3,TRBJ2-5,NA,NA,TGTGCCATCAGTGAGGGGCCACTCCAAGAGACCCAGTACTTC,CAISEGPLQETQYF
TRBV7-9,TRBJ1-5,NA,NA,TGTGCCAGCAGCCCCGGTGGCAGCTATCAGCCCCAGCATTTT,CASSPGGSYQPQHF
TRBV10-3,TRBJ1-3,NA,NA,TGTGCCATCAGTGAGAGGGGTATAGGAAACACCATATATTTT,CAISERGIGNTIYF
TRBV7-9,TRBJ2-1,TRBD2,NA,TGTGCCAGCAGCTTCAGTCTACTAGCGGGACTTTACAATGAGCAGTTCTTC,CASSFSLLAGLYNEQFF
TRBV2,TRBJ1-1,NA,NA,TGTGCCAGCAGGGTACAAGGTACGCTAGGCACTGAAGCTTTCTTT,CASRVQGTLGTEAFF
TRBV5-1,TRBJ1-5,NA,NA,TGCGCCAGCAGCCCATCTGGCAGCAATCAGCCCCAGCATTTT,CASSPSGSNQPQHF
TRBV3-1/TRBV3-2,TRBJ2-7,TRBD1,NA,TGTGCCAGCAGCCGGGACAGGGTATACGAGCAGTACTTC,CASSRDRVYEQYF
TRBV18,TRBJ1-1,TRBD1,once,TGTGCCAGCTCCGGGACAGGGGACGCGAACACTGAAGCTTTCTTT,CASSGTGDANTEAFF
TRBV5-1,TRBJ2-7,NA,NA,TGCGCCAGCAGCTTGGCGGCAGGGGTCTCCTACGAGCAGTACTTC,CASSLAAGVSYEQYF
TRBV5-1,TRBJ1-3,NA,once,TGCGCCAGCAGCTTGGCCGGAGGGATCTCTGGAAACACCATATATTTT,CASSLAGGISGNTIYF
TRBV12-3/TRBV12-4,TRBJ1-2,TRBD1,once,TGTGCCAGCAGTACGGGACAGGGCCTAGGCTACACCTTC,CASSTGQGLGYTF
TRBV20-1,TRBJ1-2,NA,NA,TGCAGTGCCTACTATGGCGGCTACACCTTC,CSAYYGGYTF
TRBV7-9,TRBJ1-5,NA,NA,TGTGCCAGCAGCTTAGGGAGGGGAGGGGTGAATCAGCCCCAGCATTTT,CASSLGRGGVNQPQHF
TRBV11-2,TRBJ1-6,TRBD1,few,TGTGCCAGCAGCTTTAGCCCGGGACAGAATTCACCCCTCCACTTT,CASSFSPGQNSPLHF
TRBV5-1,TRBJ2-1,NA,NA,TGCGCCAGCCACTCGGGGGGCGTCTACAATGAGCAGTTCTTC,CASHSGGVYNEQFF
TRBV12-3/TRBV12-4,TRBJ2-7,NA,few,TGTGCCAGCACCGAACAGGGTTACGAGCAGTACTTC,CASTEQGYEQYF
TRBV2,TRBJ1-6,NA,once,TGTGCCAGCAGTGAAAACAGGGTTACTTCACCCCTCCACTTT,CASSENRVTSPLHF
TRBV4-1,TRBJ2-7,NA,once,TGCGCCAGCAGCCCCCTCGGACTGGCCTCCTACGAGCAGTACTTC,CASSPLGLASYEQYF
TRBV5-1,TRBJ1-1,TRBD1,NA,TGCGCCAGCAGCACCCTCGACAGGGGTGACACTGAAGCTTTCTTT,CASSTLDRGDTEAFF
TRBV4-1,TRBJ2-7,NA,NA,TGCGCCAGCAGCCAAGACAGGCCAGTGAGCGAGCAGTACTTC,CASSQDRPVSEQYF